The sequence of this TCR beta chain was determined in a study of CD8 T cells in ankylosing spondylitis. Findings and limits, study-wide: Several of the motif variants were reported before in synovial fluid and blood from reactive arthritis. Significant enrichment of disease-linked clones was reported in matched ankylosing spondylitis synovial fluid.

TCRdb re-called the 5' RACE reads with MiXCR, one entry per CDR3 protein. The sample shows 250,000 or so distinct CDR3 sequences, roughly 25% of them seen only once. The CDR3 has 11 amino acids. Between the trimmed V and J ends, which lost 5 bases and 6 bases, there was a span of 7 bases. Germline-derived CDR1 and CDR2 are MNHEY and SVGAGI. This clonotype was detected ten times or more. Its matching antigen is unknown. This clonotype was sampled from a male donor with ankylosing spondylitis or in good health (not recorded which). The chain couples TRBV6-5 to TRBJ1-1, with D hard to call. The sequenced sample consisted of blood, either unsorted or a sorted T cell fraction (not recorded which). The CDR3 sequence is CASSRGAEAFF. The CDR3 region has the DNA TGTGCCAGCAGTCGCGGGGCTGAAGCTTTCTTT.